A single sample gave rise to the 12 T cell receptor beta chains below, sequenced in a study of blood T cell repertoires in COVID-19. TCRdb's table, derived via immunoSEQ multiplex PCR, lists solely in-frame clones and lacks some. The data contain about 130,000 clones, 70% to 90% of them singletons. The specimen sequenced was peripheral blood. The receptors derive from a woman in her forties or fifties who had recovered from COVID-19.

J is TRBJ2-5 and V is TRBV7-8; 16 bases fit TRBD2. The V gene end was trimmed by 2 bases and the J gene end by 6 bases; junction bases not matched to a gene: 3. The CDR3 spans 16 residues. The germline V gene has CDR1 SGHVS and CDR2 FQNEAQ. The CDR3 DNA is TGTGCCAGCAGCTTATCGGGACTAGCGGGGGGGAAGACCCAGTACTTC. Encoded protein: CASSLSGLAGGKTQYF.

Only a few counts were recorded for this clone. This chain links TRBV6-1 with TRBJ1-4; 7 bases align to TRBD1. The CDR3 totals 16 residues. The germline gives CDR1 MNHNS, CDR2 SASEGT. The V gene end was trimmed by 1 base and the J gene end by 4 bases; junction bases not matched to a gene: 6. The CDR3: CASSEGLGTVNEKLFF. The CDR3 region has the DNA TGTGCCAGCAGTGAAGGATTGGGGACAGTTAATGAAAAACTGTTTTTT.

The rearrangement joins TRBV11-2 to TRBJ1-1; D is unclear. CDR3 length equals 15 residues. Germline CDR1 SGHAT, CDR2 FQNNGV. V was cut by 5 bases and J by 1 base, with 14 bases left in between. CDR3 in DNA: TGTGCCAGCAGCAAGATCCATCGGGGGAACACTGAAGCTTTCTTT. Its protein product is CASSKIHRGNTEAFF.

This clone has a single count. This chain connects TRBV18 to TRBJ2-7, with D perhaps matching TRBD1 (6 bases). The CDR3 length is 14 residues. V was pared by 4 bases and J by 3 bases, with 13 bases between. CDR1 KGHSH and CDR2 LQKENI come from the germline V gene. The CDR3 nucleotides read TGTGCCAGCTCACGCGATCAGGGGTTCTACGAGCAGTACTTC. This sequence encodes CASSRDQGFYEQYF.

This clone was recorded once. The chain carries TRBV11-2 and TRBJ1-1; D is undetermined. CDR1 and CDR2 from the germline V gene are SGHAT and FQNNGV. Trimming cost V 5 bases and J 3 bases, with 10 bases left between them. The CDR3 spans 13 residues. The CDR3 spells CASSPPAYTEAFF. CDR3 in DNA: TGTGCCAGCAGCCCCCCCGCGTACACTGAAGCTTTCTTT.

The chain couples TRBV6-6 to TRBJ2-7, with 12 bases matching TRBD2. The V and J ends lost 2 bases and 3 bases, in that order; junction bases with no gene match: 5. Germline values: CDR1 MNHNY, CDR2 SVGAGI (reference sequence). This CDR3 has 16 residues. The DNA for the CDR3 is TGTGCCAGCAGTTACACGACTAGCGGGGGTCTCTACGAGCAGTACTTC. The encoded protein is CASSYTTSGGLYEQYF.

This clone was observed once. This sequence joins TRBV7-3 and TRBJ2-1, with 10 bases lining up with TRBD2. Germline CDR1 SGHTA, CDR2 FQGTGA. CDR3 length: 15 residues. After removal of 5 bases from V and 3 bases from J, the junction contained 4 bases not matched to a gene. The CDR3 DNA follows: TGTGCCAGCAGCCCGGGACTAGCGAACTACAATGAGCAGTTCTTC. Translating gives CASSPGLANYNEQFF.

The rearrangement links TRBV5-8 to TRBJ2-5, with D maybe TRBD2 (7 bases). The CDR3 runs to 14 residues. The V and J ends lost 4 bases and 5 bases respectively, with 15 bases between them. Per germline, CDR1 SGHTS and CDR2 YDEGEE. The CDR3 sequence is CASSPRGRVETQYF. CDR3 bases: TGTGCCAGCAGCCCAAGGGGGAGGGTGGAGACCCAGTACTTC.

The V and J genes are TRBV19 and TRBJ1-5; 7 bases line up with TRBD1. V trimming: 5 bases; J trimming: 4 bases; junction bases outside the gene matches: 11. There are 16 residues in the CDR3. Germline CDR1 is LNHDA and CDR2 is SQIVND (reference sequence). The CDR3 bases are TGTGCCAGTAGTCTACTAGCCGGGACAGCAAATCAGCCCCAGCATTTT. Translation gives CASSLLAGTANQPQHF.

The CDR3 bases are TGTGCCAGCAGCTTAGCAGGGGGCTTCGGTGAAGCTTTCTTT. This gives the protein CASSLAGGFGEAFF. The V gene is TRBV7-9, the J gene TRBJ1-1; 7 bases map to TRBD1. Germline CDR1 SEHNR, CDR2 FQNEAQ (reference sequence). This CDR3 is 14 amino acids long. The trim removed 0 bases at V and 7 bases at J, leaving 5 bases unmatched.

This clone came up once. This chain joins TRBV4-1 and TRBJ1-1, with D perhaps matching TRBD1 (6 bases). This CDR3 is built from 22 residues. The germline V and J ends were trimmed by 2 bases and 0 bases, with 31 bases remaining between them. CDR1 is MGHRA and CDR2 is YSYEKL in the germline V gene. The CDR3 spells CASSQRVWSAGDMRPMNTEAFF. The CDR3 DNA reads TGCGCCAGCAGCCAACGTGTTTGGTCGGCAGGGGACATGCGACCTATGAACACTGAAGCTTTCTTT.

This chain joins TRBV3-1 (or the pseudogene TRBV3-2) and TRBJ2-1, with TRBD2 matching over 7 bases. V was pared by 4 bases and J by 7 bases, with 19 bases of the junction left unmatched. The germline gives CDR1 LGHDT, CDR2 YNNKEL (reference sequence). This CDR3 comprises 18 residues. CDR3 protein: CASSPQGLWSLAVNEQFF. The CDR3, as DNA: TGTGCCAGCAGCCCTCAGGGTTTGTGGAGTCTAGCGGTAAATGAGCAGTTCTTC.